This entry lists 31 T cell receptor beta chains sequenced from one sample in a study of PD-1 blockade in mismatch repair-deficient tumors. Profiled with immunoSEQ multiplex PCR; TCRdb holds only in-frame clones, not every one. The sample contains more than 40,000 clones, 81% of which appear only once. Sample: peripheral blood, taken approximately 18 weeks after starting pembrolizumab. All receptors come from an adult with mismatch repair-deficient cancer.

This sequence joins TRBV5-1 and TRBJ2-7, with D uncertain. CDR1 is SGHRS, CDR2 YFSETQ, per germline. Trimming shortened V by 4 bases and J by 2 bases, and 13 bases separated the two germline ends. There are 14 residues in the CDR3. CDR3 bases: TGCGCCAGCAGCCCGGGTTCGAGGCCCTACGAGCAGTACTTC. It translates to CASSPGSRPYEQYF. The variable domain in full, with the rest retrieved from reference TRBV5-1 and TRBJ2-7, is KAGVTQTPRYLIKTRGQQVTLSCSPISGHRSVSWYQQTPGQGLQFLFEYFSETQRNKGNFPGRFSGRQFSNSRSEMNVSTLELGDSALYLCASSPGSRPYEQYFGPGTRLTVT.

The V call is TRBV27, the J call TRBJ2-2; TRBD2 agrees at 8 bases. CDR1 and CDR2 from the germline V gene are MNHEY and SMNVEV (reference sequence). V was pared by 2 bases and J by 4 bases, with 3 bases of the junction left unmatched. This CDR3 has 15 residues. CDR3 residues: CASSLLSGITGELFF. As DNA, the CDR3 is TGTGCCAGCAGTTTACTTAGCGGGATCACCGGGGAGCTGTTTTTT.

CDR3 protein: CASSVEAGWANEQFF. The CDR3 DNA reads as TGTGCCAGCAGCGTAGAGGCGGGATGGGCCAATGAGCAGTTCTTC. The chain uses TRBV9 and TRBJ2-1; maybe TRBD2 (6 bases). Germline V gene lookup returns CDR1 SGDLS and CDR2 YYNGEE. Between the trimmed V and J ends, which lost 0 bases and 6 bases, there was a span of 13 bases. This CDR3 has 15 residues.

The chain joins TRBV27 to TRBJ2-1; D gene uncertain. Germline CDR1 MNHEY, CDR2 SMNVEV (reference sequence). V shed 7 bases and J shed 0 bases, with 7 bases lying between them. CDR3 length: 13 amino acids. CDR3 nucleotides: TGTGCCAGCACGAAGAGCTCCTACAATGAGCAGTTCTTC. Encoded protein: CASTKSSYNEQFF.

The chain links TRBV25-1 to TRBJ2-1; no reliable D call. In germline, CDR1 is MGHDK, CDR2 SYGVNS. The CDR3 runs 11 residues. V lost 7 bases and J lost 3, with 4 bases in between. This CDR3 is CASNSYNEQFF. CDR3 sequence (DNA): TGTGCCAGCAATAGCTACAATGAGCAGTTCTTC.

The chain links TRBV2 to TRBJ2-1, with 10 bases aligning to TRBD2. CDR1 and CDR2 from the germline V gene are SNHLY and FYNNEI. The CDR3 contains 17 residues. J lost 6 bases, V lost 3 bases, and 11 bases had no gene match. The CDR3 DNA reads TGTGCCAGCAGTGATTGGCTAGCGGGAGATTCGATCAATGAGCAGTTCTTC. Translation: CASSDWLAGDSINEQFF.

V usage is TRBV7-3 and J usage is TRBJ2-2, with 8 bases aligning to TRBD2. The junction had 14 bases not matched to a gene; V was cut back by 5 bases and J by 6 bases. The CDR3 sequence is 17 residues long. CDR1 and CDR2 from the germline V gene are SGHTA and FQGTGA. For the CDR3, the DNA is TGTGCCAGCAGCCCGCTCTCATTGGCAGCGGGAGCCGGGGAGCTGTTTTTT. Its translation is CASSPLSLAAGAGELFF.

The chain employs TRBV6-5 and TRBJ1-1; 10 bases fit TRBD1. CDR3 length: 14 amino acids. CDR1 MNHEY and CDR2 SVGAGI come from the germline V gene. With V trimmed by 0 bases and J by 8 bases, 3 bases remained unmatched. CDR3 loop: CASSYSTGGLEAFF. In DNA form, the CDR3 reads TGTGCCAGCAGTTACTCGACAGGGGGCTTGGAAGCTTTCTTT.

The chain recombines TRBV5-1 with TRBJ2-5; 10 positions agree with TRBD2. J was trimmed by 1 base and V by 4 bases; bases with no gene match: 7. The CDR3 covers 16 residues. Germline-derived CDR1 and CDR2 are SGHRS and YFSETQ. The CDR3 protein is CASSPAASGGQETQYF. The CDR3 nucleotides read TGCGCCAGCAGCCCGGCGGCTAGCGGGGGCCAAGAGACCCAGTACTTC. Combining the CDR3 with reference TRBV5-1 and TRBJ2-5 gives the whole variable domain KAGVTQTPRYLIKTRGQQVTLSCSPISGHRSVSWYQQTPGQGLQFLFEYFSETQRNKGNFPGRFSGRQFSNSRSEMNVSTLELGDSALYLCASSPAASGGQETQYFGPGTRLLVL.

V usage is TRBV12-5 and J usage is TRBJ2-3; TRBD2 matches at 7 bases. Germline values: CDR1 LGHNT, CDR2 FRNRAP. The CDR3 covers 12 residues. V lost 9 bases, J lost 2 bases, and 2 bases stayed unmatched. In DNA, the CDR3 is TGTGCTAGCGGGAGGTACACAGATACGCAGTATTTT. As protein: CASGRYTDTQYF.

The chain joins TRBV13 to TRBJ1-3; D is unclear. Deletions cut 5 bases from V and 4 bases from J, with 12 bases between. This CDR3 contains 14 residues. The germline V gene has CDR1 PRHDT and CDR2 FYEKMQ (reference sequence). The CDR3 DNA reads TGTGCCAGCAGCCCCTTCGAAACCGGAAACACCATATATTTT. Residues: CASSPFETGNTIYF.

The CDR3 region is CASSSTPGNTEAFF. For the CDR3, the DNA is TGTGCCAGCAGCTCGACGCCAGGGAACACTGAAGCTTTCTTT. The chain has TRBV7-3 and TRBJ1-1; D gene ambiguous. Germline CDR1 and CDR2: SGHTA and FQGTGA. V dropped 4 bases and J dropped 1 base, with 10 bases sitting between them. The CDR3 totals 14 residues.

This clone has just a few counts. The chain joins TRBV25-1 to TRBJ1-2; D remains ambiguous. Germline V gene sequence: CDR1 MGHDK, CDR2 SYGVNS. This CDR3 has 14 amino acids. Trimming stripped 5 bases from V and 6 bases from J, with 16 bases between. In DNA, the CDR3 is TGTGCCAGCAGTACGGACGCCCAAAGGCATGGCTACACCTTC. This gives the protein CASSTDAQRHGYTF.

This clone is deemed hyperexpanded. The rearrangement links TRBV7-2 to TRBJ1-2; the D gene is possibly TRBD1 (6 bases). Deletions cut 6 bases from V and 3 bases from J, with 17 bases between. CDR1 and CDR2 (germline): SGHTA, FQGNSA. The CDR3 has 15 residues. CDR3 sequence: CASSFGGGSHYGYTF. The CDR3 region has the DNA TGTGCCAGCAGTTTCGGAGGGGGGAGCCACTATGGCTACACCTTC.

The CDR3 DNA sequence: TGCGCCAGCAGCCAAGTGGGGCAGGGTGGCTACACCTTC. Translation: CASSQVGQGGYTF. The genes are TRBV4-3 and TRBJ1-2, with TRBD1 as a possible D gene (5 bases). The V gene's germline CDR1 is LGHNA and CDR2 YSLEER. V lost 1 base to trimming and J lost 7 bases, with 10 bases between them. The CDR3 runs 13 residues.

The rearrangement uses TRBV30 and TRBJ2-2; possibly TRBD1 for D (6 bases). Trimming removed 0 bases at V and 10 bases at J, with 9 bases between. This CDR3 is 12 amino acids long. Per germline, CDR1 GTSNPN and CDR2 SVGIG (reference sequence). CDR3 sequence reads: CAWSVRGLELFF. CDR3 in DNA: TGTGCCTGGAGTGTGAGGGGGTTGGAGCTGTTTTTT. The whole variable domain, remainder taken from reference TRBV30 and TRBJ2-2, is SQTIHQWPATLVQPVGSPLSLECTVEGTSNPNLYWYRQAAGRGLQLLFYSVGIGQISSEVPQNLSASRPQDRQFILSSKKLLLSDSGFYLCAWSVRGLELFFGEGSRLTVL.

The CDR3 DNA follows: TGTGCCATCATGGGGGTAAGCTCCTACGAGCAGTACTTC. The encoded protein is CAIMGVSSYEQYF. The chain links TRBV10-3 to TRBJ2-7, with D possibly being TRBD1 or TRBD2 (5 bases each). Germline lookup yields CDR1 ENHRY and CDR2 SYGVKD. Trimming stripped 7 bases from V and 0 bases from J, with 10 bases between. This CDR3 contains 13 residues.

This clone was found once. The rearrangement joins TRBV5-1 to TRBJ1-5, with a tentative D call TRBD1 (5 bases). CDR1 is SGHRS and CDR2 is YFSETQ in the germline V gene. V was trimmed by 2 bases and J by 7 bases, leaving 10 bases between them. The CDR3 totals 13 residues. As DNA, the CDR3 is TGCGCCAGCAGCTTACGGGGGGACCAGCCCCAGCATTTT. Protein: CASSLRGDQPQHF.

V gene TRBV4-2 combines with J gene TRBJ1-4; the D gene is possibly TRBD1 (5 bases). V lost 3 bases and J 7 bases, leaving 15 bases between the germline ends. The CDR3 is 15 residues long. Germline V gene sequence: CDR1 LGHNA, CDR2 YNFKEQ. The CDR3 DNA reads TGTGCCAGCAGCCAGGGACTTGAAGTGGGTGAAAAACTGTTTTTT. Translated: CASSQGLEVGEKLFF.

The chain joins TRBV9 to TRBJ1-4, with 8 bases that match TRBD1. V dropped 6 bases and J dropped 6; count of bases not matched to a gene: 10. The CDR3 contains 15 residues. In germline, CDR1 is SGDLS, CDR2 YYNGEE. As DNA, the CDR3 is TGTGCCAGCACCATCTCGGGACAGGATTATGAAAAACTGTTTTTT. Translating it yields CASTISGQDYEKLFF.

V is TRBV14 and J is TRBJ2-3, with 9 bases matching TRBD1. CDR1 is SGHDN and CDR2 is FVKESK in the germline V gene. The CDR3 contains 18 residues. The V segment lost 1 base and the J segment 3 bases; nucleotides outside the gene matches: 11. The CDR3 sequence: CASSQVMGWDRATDTQYF. CDR3 sequence (DNA): TGTGCCAGCAGCCAAGTTATGGGATGGGACAGGGCGACAGATACGCAGTATTTT. The full variable domain, rest sourced from reference TRBV14 and TRBJ2-3, is EAGVTQFPSHSVIEKGQTVTLRCDPISGHDNLYWYRRVMGKEIKFLLHFVKESKQDESGMPNNRFLAERTGGTYSTLKVQPAELEDSGVYFCASSQVMGWDRATDTQYFGPGTRLTVL.

This clone was counted only a few times. The rearrangement links TRBV10-3 to TRBJ1-2, with D unresolved. The germline gives CDR1 ENHRY, CDR2 SYGVKD. This CDR3 region has 12 residues. The V end was cut by 8 bases, the J end by 4 bases, with 11 bases between. This CDR3 reads CAISKGSYGYTF. CDR3 DNA sequence: TGTGCCATCTCAAAAGGGTCCTATGGCTACACCTTC.

The genes are TRBV4-1 and TRBJ2-7, with D possibly TRBD1 on 5 matching bases. This CDR3 contains 16 residues. CDR1 and CDR2 from the germline V gene are MGHRA and YSYEKL. V dropped 1 base and J dropped 3 bases, with 16 bases sitting between them. This chain's CDR3 is CASSQAANRRVYEQYF. The CDR3, as DNA: TGCGCCAGCAGCCAAGCTGCGAACAGGAGAGTCTACGAGCAGTACTTC.

Only a few counts were recorded for this clone. J is TRBJ2-1 and V is TRBV6-1; D is perhaps TRBD1 (6 bases). Germline V gene lookup returns CDR1 MNHNS and CDR2 SASEGT. The CDR3 sequence is 14 residues long. The V and J ends lost 2 bases and 5 bases respectively, with 10 bases between them. The CDR3 spells CASSELTGNNEQFF. The CDR3 coding sequence is TGTGCCAGCAGTGAATTGACAGGTAACAATGAGCAGTTCTTC.

This clone rates as medium-sized. This chain joins TRBV7-2 and TRBJ2-1; D is tentatively TRBD1 or TRBD2 (5 bases each). The ends were cut back, 6 bases at V and 9 bases at J, with 9 bases in the middle. CDR3 length: 11 amino acids. The germline gives CDR1 SGHTA, CDR2 FQGNSA. The CDR3 region is CASRDGTEQFF. The CDR3 DNA follows: TGTGCCAGCAGAGACGGGACTGAGCAGTTCTTC.

V and J are TRBV6-5 and TRBJ2-7, with D hard to call. The germline V and J ends were trimmed by 6 bases and 8 bases, with 20 bases remaining between them. Germline V gene sequence: CDR1 MNHEY, CDR2 SVGAGI. The CDR3 runs to 14 residues. Written as DNA, the CDR3 is TGTGCCAGCAGCAAGGCTGACGGTGATTGGAAGCAGTACTTC. It encodes CASSKADGDWKQYF.

The chain employs TRBV7-3 and TRBJ2-1, with 9 bases fitting TRBD2. Germline loops: CDR1 SGHTA, CDR2 FQGTGA. Trimming at V came to 5 bases and at J to 6 bases, leaving 8 bases not matched to a gene. The CDR3 is made up of 15 amino acids. The DNA for the CDR3 is TGTGCCAGCAGCCTTAATAGCGGGAGCTTCAATGAGCAGTTCTTC. Translated, it gives CASSLNSGSFNEQFF.

This chain links TRBV30 with TRBJ2-7; weak D call: TRBD1 (6 bases). CDR3 length equals 15 residues. The V end lost 2 bases, the J end lost 0 bases, and 14 bases lay between the germline ends. Per germline, CDR1 GTSNPN and CDR2 SVGIG (reference sequence). CDR3 sequence: CAWSPGTLSSYEQYF. The CDR3 nucleotides are TGTGCCTGGAGTCCCGGGACACTGAGCTCCTACGAGCAGTACTTC.

This clone was counted between two and nine times. The rearrangement uses TRBV5-3 and TRBJ2-6; D remains ambiguous. TRBV5-3 is sorted into the ORF group, with uncertain function. The CDR3 is 19 residues long. V shed 4 bases and J shed 2 bases, with 22 bases lying between them. CDR3 sequence: CARSPQPGSFTAGANVLTF. CDR3 bases: TGTGCCAGAAGCCCCCAGCCGGGTTCCTTTACGGCTGGGGCCAACGTCCTGACTTTC.

A single count supports this clone. The CDR3 sequence: CASSYASGDNEQFF. The CDR3 nucleotides read TGCGCCAGCAGCTATGCTAGCGGGGACAATGAGCAGTTCTTC. The rearrangement joins TRBV5-1 to TRBJ2-1, with 9 bases identical to TRBD2. J gave up 5 bases and V 3 bases, and 3 bases lay outside the gene matches. The CDR3 length is 14 residues. Per the germline V gene, CDR1 is SGHRS and CDR2 is YFSETQ.

The chain employs TRBV7-9 and TRBJ1-1; D is undetermined. V lost 4 bases, J lost 5 bases, and 20 bases lay in between. The CDR3 contains 16 residues. Germline V gene data show CDR1 as SEHNR and CDR2 as FQNEAQ (reference sequence). In DNA form, the CDR3 reads TGTGCCAGCAGCTCCCGGCCCCGGATCGTGAGGACTGAAGCTTTCTTT. The encoded protein is CASSSRPRIVRTEAFF.